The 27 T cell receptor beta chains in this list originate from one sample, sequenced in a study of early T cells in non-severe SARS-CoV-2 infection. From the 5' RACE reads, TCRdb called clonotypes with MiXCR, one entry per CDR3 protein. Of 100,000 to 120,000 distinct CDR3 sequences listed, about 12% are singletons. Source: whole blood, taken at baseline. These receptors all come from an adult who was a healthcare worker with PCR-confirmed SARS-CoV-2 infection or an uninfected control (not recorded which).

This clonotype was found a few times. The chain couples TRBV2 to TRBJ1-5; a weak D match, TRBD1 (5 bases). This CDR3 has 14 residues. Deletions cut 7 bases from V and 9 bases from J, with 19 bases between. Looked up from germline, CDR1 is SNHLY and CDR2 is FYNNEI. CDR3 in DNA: TGTGCCAGCACCCTTACAGGACCGGGGCGGCCCCAGCATTTT. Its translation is CASTLTGPGRPQHF.

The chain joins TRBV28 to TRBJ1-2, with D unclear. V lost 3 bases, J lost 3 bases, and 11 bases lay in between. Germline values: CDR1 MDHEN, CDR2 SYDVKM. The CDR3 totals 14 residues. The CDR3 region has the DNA TGTGCCAGCAGTTTCACGACGGCCTACTATGGCTACACCTTC. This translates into CASSFTTAYYGYTF.

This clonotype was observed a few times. The CDR3 here is CASSQAHGAGTETQYF. CDR3 in DNA: TGTGCCAGCAGCCAAGCTCACGGAGCGGGTACGGAGACCCAGTACTTC. This sequence joins TRBV4-2 and TRBJ2-5, with a tentative D call TRBD2 (6 bases). The length of the CDR3 is 16 residues. Per the germline V gene, CDR1 is LGHNA and CDR2 is YNFKEQ. V was cut by 1 base and J by 5 bases, with 17 bases left in between.

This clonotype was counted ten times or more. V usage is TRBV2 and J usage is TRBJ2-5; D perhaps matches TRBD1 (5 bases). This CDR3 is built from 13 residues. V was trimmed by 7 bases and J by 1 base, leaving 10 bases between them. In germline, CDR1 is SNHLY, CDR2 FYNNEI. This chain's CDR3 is CASTSDTQETQYF. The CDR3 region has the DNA TGTGCCAGCACTTCGGACACCCAAGAGACCCAGTACTTC.

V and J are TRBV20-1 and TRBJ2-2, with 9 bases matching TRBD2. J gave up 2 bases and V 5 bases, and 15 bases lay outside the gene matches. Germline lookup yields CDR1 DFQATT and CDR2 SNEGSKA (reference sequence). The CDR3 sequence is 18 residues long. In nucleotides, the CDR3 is TGCAGTGCTCCTCAGGCTAGCGGGAAAACCCTCAACACCGGGGAGCTGTTTTTT. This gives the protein CSAPQASGKTLNTGELFF.

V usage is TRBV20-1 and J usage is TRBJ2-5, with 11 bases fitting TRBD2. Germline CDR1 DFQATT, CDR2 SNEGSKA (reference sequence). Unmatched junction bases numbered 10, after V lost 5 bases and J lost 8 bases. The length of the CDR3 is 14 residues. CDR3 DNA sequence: TGCAGTGCTCCCGGGGGGCGACTAGCGGGAACCCAGTACTTC. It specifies CSAPGGRLAGTQYF.

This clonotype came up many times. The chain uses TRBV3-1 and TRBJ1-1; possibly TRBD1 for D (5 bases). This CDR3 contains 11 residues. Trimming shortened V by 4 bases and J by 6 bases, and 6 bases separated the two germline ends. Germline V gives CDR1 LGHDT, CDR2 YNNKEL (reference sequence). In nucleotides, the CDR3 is TGTGCCAGCAGCCGACAGTCTGAAGCTTTCTTT. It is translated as CASSRQSEAFF.

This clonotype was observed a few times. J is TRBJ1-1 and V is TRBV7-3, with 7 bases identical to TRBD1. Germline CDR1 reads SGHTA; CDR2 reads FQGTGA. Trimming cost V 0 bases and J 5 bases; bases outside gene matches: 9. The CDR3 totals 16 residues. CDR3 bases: TGTGCCAGCAGCTTAACAGGGGGCGCCCCGAGGACTGAAGCTTTCTTT. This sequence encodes CASSLTGGAPRTEAFF.

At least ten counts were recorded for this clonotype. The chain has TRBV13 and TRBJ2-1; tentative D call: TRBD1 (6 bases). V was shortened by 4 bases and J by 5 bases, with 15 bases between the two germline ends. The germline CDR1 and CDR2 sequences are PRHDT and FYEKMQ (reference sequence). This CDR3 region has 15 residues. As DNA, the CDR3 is TGTGCCAGCAGCTCTTCGTCCGGGACACACAATGAGCAGTTCTTC. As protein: CASSSSSGTHNEQFF.

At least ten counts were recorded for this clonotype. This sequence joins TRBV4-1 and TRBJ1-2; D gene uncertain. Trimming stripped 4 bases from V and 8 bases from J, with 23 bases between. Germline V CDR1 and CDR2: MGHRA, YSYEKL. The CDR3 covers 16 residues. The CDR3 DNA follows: TGCGCCAGCAGCCCAAATCCCGAGATGACATCGGCGGGCTACACCTTC. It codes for CASSPNPEMTSAGYTF.

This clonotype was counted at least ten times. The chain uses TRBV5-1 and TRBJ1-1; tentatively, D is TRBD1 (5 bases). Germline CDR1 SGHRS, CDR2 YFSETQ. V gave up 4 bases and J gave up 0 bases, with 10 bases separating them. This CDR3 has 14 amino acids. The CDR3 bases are TGCGCCAGCAGCGACAGAAACATGAACACTGAAGCTTTCTTT. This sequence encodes CASSDRNMNTEAFF.

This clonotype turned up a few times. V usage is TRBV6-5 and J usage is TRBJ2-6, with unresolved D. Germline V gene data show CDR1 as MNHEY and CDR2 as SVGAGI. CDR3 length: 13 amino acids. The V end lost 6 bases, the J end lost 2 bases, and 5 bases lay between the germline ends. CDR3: CASRTPGANVLTF. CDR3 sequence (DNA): TGTGCCAGCAGGACGCCTGGGGCCAACGTCCTGACTTTC.

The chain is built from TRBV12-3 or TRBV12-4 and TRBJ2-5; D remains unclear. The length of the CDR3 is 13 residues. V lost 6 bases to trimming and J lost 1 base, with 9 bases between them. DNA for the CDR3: TGTGCCAGCAGCCTAATAAGCCAAGAGACCCAGTACTTC. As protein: CASSLISQETQYF.

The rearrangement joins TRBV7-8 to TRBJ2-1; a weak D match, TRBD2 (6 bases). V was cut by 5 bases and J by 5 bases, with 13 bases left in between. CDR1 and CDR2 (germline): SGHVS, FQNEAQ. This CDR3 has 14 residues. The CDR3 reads CASSERDSDNEQFF. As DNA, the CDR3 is TGTGCCAGCAGCGAACGGGACTCAGACAATGAGCAGTTCTTC.

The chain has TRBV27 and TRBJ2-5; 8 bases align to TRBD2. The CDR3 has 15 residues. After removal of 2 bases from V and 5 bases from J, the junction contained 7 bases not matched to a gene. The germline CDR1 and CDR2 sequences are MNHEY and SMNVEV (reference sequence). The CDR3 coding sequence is TGTGCCAGCAGTTTACTCCGGGGGGGCCGCGAGACCCAGTACTTC. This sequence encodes CASSLLRGGRETQYF.

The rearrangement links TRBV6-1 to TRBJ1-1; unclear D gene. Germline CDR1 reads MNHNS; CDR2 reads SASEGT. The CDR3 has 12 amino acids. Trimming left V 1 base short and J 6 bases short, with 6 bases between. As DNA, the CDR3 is TGTGCCAGCAGTGAAGTCGATTCTGAAGCTTTCTTT. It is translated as CASSEVDSEAFF.

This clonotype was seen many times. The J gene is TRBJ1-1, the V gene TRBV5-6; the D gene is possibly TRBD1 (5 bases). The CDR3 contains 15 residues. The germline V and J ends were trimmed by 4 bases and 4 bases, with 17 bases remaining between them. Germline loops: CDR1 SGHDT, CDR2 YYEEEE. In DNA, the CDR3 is TGTGCCAGCAGCCCACCGGCAGGGAGAGGCACTGAAGCTTTCTTT. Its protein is CASSPPAGRGTEAFF.

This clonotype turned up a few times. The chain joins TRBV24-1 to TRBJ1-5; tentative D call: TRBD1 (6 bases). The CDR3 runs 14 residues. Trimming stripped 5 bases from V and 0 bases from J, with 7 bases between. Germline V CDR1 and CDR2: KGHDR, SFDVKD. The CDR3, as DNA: TGTGCCACCAGTGGCAGGGGTAGCAATCAGCCCCAGCATTTT. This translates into CATSGRGSNQPQHF.

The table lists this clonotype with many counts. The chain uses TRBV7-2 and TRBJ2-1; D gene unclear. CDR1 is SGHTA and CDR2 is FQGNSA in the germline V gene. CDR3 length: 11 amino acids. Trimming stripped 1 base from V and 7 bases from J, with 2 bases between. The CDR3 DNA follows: TGTGCCAGCAGCTTAGGGAATGAGCAGTTCTTC. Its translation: CASSLGNEQFF.

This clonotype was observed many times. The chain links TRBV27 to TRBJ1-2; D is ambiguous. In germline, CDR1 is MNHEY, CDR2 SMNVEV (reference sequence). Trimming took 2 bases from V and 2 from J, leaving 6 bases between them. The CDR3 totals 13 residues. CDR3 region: CASSLNNNYGYTF. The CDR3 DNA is TGTGCCAGCAGTTTAAACAACAACTATGGCTACACCTTC.

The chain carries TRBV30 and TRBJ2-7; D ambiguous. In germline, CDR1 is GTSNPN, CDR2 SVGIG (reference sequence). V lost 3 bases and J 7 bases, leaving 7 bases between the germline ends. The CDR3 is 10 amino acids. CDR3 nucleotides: TGTGCCTGGAGCACATCGGAGCAGTACTTC. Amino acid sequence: CAWSTSEQYF.

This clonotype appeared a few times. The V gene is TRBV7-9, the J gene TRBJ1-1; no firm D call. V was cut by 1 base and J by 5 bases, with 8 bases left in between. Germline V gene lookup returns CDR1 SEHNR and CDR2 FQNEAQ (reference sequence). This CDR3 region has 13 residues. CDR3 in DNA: TGTGCCAGCAGCTTAGACTCTGGGACTGAAGCTTTCTTT. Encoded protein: CASSLDSGTEAFF.

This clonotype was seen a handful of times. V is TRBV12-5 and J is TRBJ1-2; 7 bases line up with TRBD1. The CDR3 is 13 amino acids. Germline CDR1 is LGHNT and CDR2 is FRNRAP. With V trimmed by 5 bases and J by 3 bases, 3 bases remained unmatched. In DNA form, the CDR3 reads TGTGCTAGTGGTCCCAGGGGGGACTATGGCTACACCTTC. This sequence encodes CASGPRGDYGYTF.

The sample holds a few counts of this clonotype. CDR3 in DNA: TGCAGTGCTAGACCCCCCTGGGCTACTGAAGCTTTCTTT. This codes for CSARPPWATEAFF. The chain joins TRBV20-1 to TRBJ1-1; D ambiguous. Germline loops: CDR1 DFQATT, CDR2 SNEGSKA (reference sequence). Trimming removed 2 bases at V and 5 bases at J, with 12 bases between. The CDR3 is made up of 13 amino acids.

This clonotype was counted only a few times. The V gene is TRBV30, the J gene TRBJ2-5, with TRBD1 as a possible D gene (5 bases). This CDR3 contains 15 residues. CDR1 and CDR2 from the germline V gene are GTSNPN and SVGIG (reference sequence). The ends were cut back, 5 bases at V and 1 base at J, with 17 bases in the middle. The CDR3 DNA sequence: TGTGCCTGGGGGGCGAGGTTGGGTATCCAAGAGACCCAGTACTTC. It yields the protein CAWGARLGIQETQYF. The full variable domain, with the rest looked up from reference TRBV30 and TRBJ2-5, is SQTIHQWPATLVQPVGSPLSLECTVEGTSNPNLYWYRQAAGRGLQLLFYSVGIGQISSEVPQNLSASRPQDRQFILSSKKLLLSDSGFYLCAWGARLGIQETQYFGPGTRLLVL.

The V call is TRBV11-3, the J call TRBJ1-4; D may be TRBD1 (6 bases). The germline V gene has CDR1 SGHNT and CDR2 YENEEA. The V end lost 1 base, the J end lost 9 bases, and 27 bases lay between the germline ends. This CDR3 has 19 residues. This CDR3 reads CASSLVQGVYGDRMKKLFF. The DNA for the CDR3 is TGTGCCAGCAGCTTAGTACAGGGAGTTTATGGGGACCGAATGAAAAAACTGTTTTTT.

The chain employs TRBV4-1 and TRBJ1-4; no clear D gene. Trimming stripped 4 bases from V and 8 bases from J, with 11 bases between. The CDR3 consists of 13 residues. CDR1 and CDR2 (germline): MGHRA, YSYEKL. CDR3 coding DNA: TGCGCCAGCAGCCTCCCCGGGAGAGAAAAACTGTTTTTT. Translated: CASSLPGREKLFF.